This T cell receptor beta chain was recorded in a study of radiation and T cells in renal cell carcinoma. Study context: Nephrectomy followed 15 Gy stereotactic body radiation by 4 weeks.

The time point was: baseline pretreatment blood. Treatment defined: 15 Gy SBRT to primary tumor, nephrectomy 4 weeks later. The tumor was a clear cell renal cell carcinoma. The data were produced by immunoSEQ multiplex PCR, yet TCRdb's version contains in-frame clones alone and is incomplete. There are 40,000 to 60,000 clones in the sample; around 83% occur only once, and about a third lies in the top ten. Study results and caveats: In blood, top tumor clones expanded by 2 weeks, shrinking by 4. Without pretreatment biopsies, baseline tumor clonotype presence was undetermined.

V shed 0 bases and J 8 bases; nucleotides not matched to a gene: 3. Per the germline V gene, CDR1 is SGHVS and CDR2 is FQNEAQ. This CDR3 has 13 amino acids. As for this clone: Its antigen is unknown.

Source: blood, taken from a patient whose treatment included radiotherapy and nephrectomy. The gene calls are TRBV7-8 and TRBJ1-1; 7 positions match TRBD1. The sequence was obtained from a woman in her sixties or seventies with renal cell carcinoma. The CDR3, as DNA: TGTGCCAGCAGCTTAGCAGGGGGCGACGAAGCTTTCTTT. It yields the protein CASSLAGGDEAFF.